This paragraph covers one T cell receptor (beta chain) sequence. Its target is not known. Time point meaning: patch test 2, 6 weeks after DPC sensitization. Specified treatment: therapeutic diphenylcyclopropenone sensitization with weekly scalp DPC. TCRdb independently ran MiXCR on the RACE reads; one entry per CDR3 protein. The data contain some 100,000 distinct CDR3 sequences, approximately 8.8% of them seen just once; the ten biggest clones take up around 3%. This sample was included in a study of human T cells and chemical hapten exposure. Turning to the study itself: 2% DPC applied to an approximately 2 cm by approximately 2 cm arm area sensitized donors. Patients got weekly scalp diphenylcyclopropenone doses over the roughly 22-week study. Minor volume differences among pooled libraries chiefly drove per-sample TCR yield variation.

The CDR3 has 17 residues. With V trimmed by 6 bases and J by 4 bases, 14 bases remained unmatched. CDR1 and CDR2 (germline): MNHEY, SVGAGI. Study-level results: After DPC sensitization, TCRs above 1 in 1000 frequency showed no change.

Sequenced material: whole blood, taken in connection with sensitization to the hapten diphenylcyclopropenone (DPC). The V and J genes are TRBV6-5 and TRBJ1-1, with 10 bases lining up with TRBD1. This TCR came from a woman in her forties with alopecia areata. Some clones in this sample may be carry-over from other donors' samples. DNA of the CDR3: TGTGCCAGCAGCCTACTGGGACAGGGGAGGGCGGGCACTGAAGCTTTCTTT. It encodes CASSLLGQGRAGTEAFF.